This TCR beta chain is from a study of blood T cells in healthy people across ages. Study findings and constraints: Expanded clonotype shifts may have been confounded, as the donors had an unknown CMV status.

As to this clonotype: Its antigen is unknown.

With a J-beta primer mix and a sample-barcoded 5' primer, a second PCR ran roughly 6 to 11 cycles. TCRdb re-called the 5' RACE reads with MiXCR, one entry per CDR3 protein. The table shows some 710,000 distinct CDR3 sequences, with about a fifth occurring only once. This CDR3 comprises 13 residues. The V and J ends lost 7 bases and 2 bases respectively, with 13 bases between them. Per the germline V gene, CDR1 is SQVTM and CDR2 is ANQGSEA. The draw of peripheral blood yielded approximately 10 milliliters from each donor. Per-sample yields of isolated PBMCs were at least 6 million. RNA extraction gave at least 6 micrograms of total RNA per sample.

The receptor was derived from a man aged 65 to 85 in good health. J is TRBJ2-3 and V is TRBV29-1; weak D call: TRBD2 (6 bases). The specimen sequenced was blood. The CDR3 spells CSENLAATDTQYF. The CDR3 DNA reads as TGCAGCGAAAACTTAGCGGCCACAGATACGCAGTATTTT.